This T cell receptor beta chain was documented in a study of T cells and Merkel cell carcinoma outcomes (dated by TCRdb to about 2020). Study-wide context: In patients with Merkel cell carcinoma, researchers looked at whether the T-cell repertoire of the tumor, along with T-cell density, could predict clinical outcome.

In regard to this clone: Its target antigen remains unknown. No base quality values were provided; no much bigger clone lies one nucleotide off.

Samples came from patients with Merkel cell carcinoma. Libraries came from the immunoSEQ multiplex PCR assay. TCRdb retrieved this table from immuneACCESS and kept in-frame rearrangements only. Not all clones are present; in checked studies, unresolved V genes account for under half, and no reason is known for the remainder. This sample lists around 16,000 clones; roughly 80% were detected once. The ten largest clones represent approximately 10% of the sample. Beyond this particular receptor, the publication reports: T-cell repertoire features combined with T-cell density were reported to predict clinical outcomes in Merkel cell carcinoma patients.

Spanning cysteine to phenylalanine, the CDR3 consists of 14 amino acids. CDR3 DNA is the only sequence kept; it has 42 bases, read in frame from the first base. This clonotype was sampled from a human donor with Merkel cell carcinoma. The V and J genes are TRBV12-2 and TRBJ1-5; TRBD1, the table's D call, lacks a check against the DNA. TRBV12-2 is designated a pseudogene. The sample taken for sequencing was tumor tissue from Merkel cell carcinoma. The CDR3 is CASRVQGSNQPQHF. The DNA sequence is TGTGCAAGTCGCGTCCAGGGAAGCAATCAGCCCCAGCATTTT.